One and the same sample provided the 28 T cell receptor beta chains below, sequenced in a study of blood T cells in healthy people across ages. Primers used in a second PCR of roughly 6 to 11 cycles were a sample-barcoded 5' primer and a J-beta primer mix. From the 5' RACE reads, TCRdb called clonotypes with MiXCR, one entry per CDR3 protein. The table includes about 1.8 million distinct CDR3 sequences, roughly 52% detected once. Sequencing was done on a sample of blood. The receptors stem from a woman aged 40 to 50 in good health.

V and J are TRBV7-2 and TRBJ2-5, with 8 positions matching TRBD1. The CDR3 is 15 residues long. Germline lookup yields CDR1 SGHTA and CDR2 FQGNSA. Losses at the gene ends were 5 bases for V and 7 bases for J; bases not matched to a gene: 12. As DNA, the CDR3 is TGTGCCAGCAGCCCAGACGGGACAGGCACGGTGACCCAGTACTTC. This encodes CASSPDGTGTVTQYF.

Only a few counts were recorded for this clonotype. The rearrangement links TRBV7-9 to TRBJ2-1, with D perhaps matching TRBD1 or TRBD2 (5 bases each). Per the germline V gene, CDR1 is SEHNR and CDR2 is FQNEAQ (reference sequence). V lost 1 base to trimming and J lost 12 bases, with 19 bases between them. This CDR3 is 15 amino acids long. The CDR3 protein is CASSLGPGTPQGQFF. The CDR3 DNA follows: TGTGCCAGCAGCTTAGGCCCCGGGACCCCTCAAGGGCAGTTCTTC.

In DNA, the CDR3 is TGTGCCATCAGTGAGGGGCAGGGGATGGCCAAAAACATTCAGTACTTC. Translated: CAISEGQGMAKNIQYF. The genes are TRBV10-3 and TRBJ2-4, with a tentative D call TRBD1 (6 bases). Germline assignment: CDR1 ENHRY and CDR2 SYGVKD. Trimming left V 2 bases short and J 1 base short, with 12 bases between. This CDR3 has 16 amino acids.

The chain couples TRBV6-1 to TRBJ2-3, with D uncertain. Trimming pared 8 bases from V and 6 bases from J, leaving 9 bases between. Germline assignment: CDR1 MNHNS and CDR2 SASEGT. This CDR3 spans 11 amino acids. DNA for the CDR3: TGTGCCAGCCAACTCGGTGATACGCAGTATTTT. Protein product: CASQLGDTQYF.

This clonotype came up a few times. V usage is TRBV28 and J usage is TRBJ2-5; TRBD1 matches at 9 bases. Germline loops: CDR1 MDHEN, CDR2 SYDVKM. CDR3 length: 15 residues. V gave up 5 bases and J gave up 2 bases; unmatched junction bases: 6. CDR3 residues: CASSAYRGRQETQYF. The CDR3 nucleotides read TGTGCCAGCAGTGCCTACAGGGGGCGGCAAGAGACCCAGTACTTC.

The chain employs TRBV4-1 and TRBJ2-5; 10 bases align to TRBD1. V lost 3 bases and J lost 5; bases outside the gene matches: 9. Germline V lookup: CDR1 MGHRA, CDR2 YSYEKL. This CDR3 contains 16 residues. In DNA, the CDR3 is TGCGCCAGCAGCCAGGCTGTGACAGGGGGCGAGGAGACCCAGTACTTC. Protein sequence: CASSQAVTGGEETQYF.

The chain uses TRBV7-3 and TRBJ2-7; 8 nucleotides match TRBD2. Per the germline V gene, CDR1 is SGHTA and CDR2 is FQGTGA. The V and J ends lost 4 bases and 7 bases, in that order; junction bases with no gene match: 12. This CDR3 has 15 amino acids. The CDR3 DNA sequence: TGTGCCAGCAGCTCGCCGGGACTAGGTATAAATGAGCAGTACTTC. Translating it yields CASSSPGLGINEQYF.

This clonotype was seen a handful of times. The CDR3 coding sequence is TGTGCCATCAGTGAGTCGGGGCAGCAGAGATATTACGAGCAGTACTTC. It yields the protein CAISESGQQRYYEQYF. The V and J genes are TRBV10-3 and TRBJ2-7, with a weak D call TRBD1 (5 bases). CDR3 length: 16 amino acids. V was pared by 0 bases and J by 4 bases, with 16 bases between. The V gene's germline CDR1 is ENHRY and CDR2 SYGVKD.

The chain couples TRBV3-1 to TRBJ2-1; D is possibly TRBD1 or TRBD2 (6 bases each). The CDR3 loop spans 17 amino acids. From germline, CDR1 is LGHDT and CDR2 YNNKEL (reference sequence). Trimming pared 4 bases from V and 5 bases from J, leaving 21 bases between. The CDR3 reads CASSRTNGGRNNNEQFF. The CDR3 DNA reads TGTGCCAGCAGCCGAACGAACGGGGGCCGGAATAACAATGAGCAGTTCTTC.

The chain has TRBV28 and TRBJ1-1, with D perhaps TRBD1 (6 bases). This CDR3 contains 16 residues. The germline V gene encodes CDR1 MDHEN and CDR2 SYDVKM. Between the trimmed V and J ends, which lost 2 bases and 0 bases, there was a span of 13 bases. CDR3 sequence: CASSLGHRTVNTEAFF. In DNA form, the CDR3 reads TGTGCCAGCAGTTTAGGCCATAGGACAGTGAACACTGAAGCTTTCTTT.

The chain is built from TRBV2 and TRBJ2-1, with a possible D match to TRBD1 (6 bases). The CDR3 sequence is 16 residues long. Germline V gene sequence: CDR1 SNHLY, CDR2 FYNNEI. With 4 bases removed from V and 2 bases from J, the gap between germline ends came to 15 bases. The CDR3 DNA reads TGTGCCAGCAGTGGCATCACAGGGATCGCCTACAATGAGCAGTTCTTC. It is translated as CASSGITGIAYNEQFF.

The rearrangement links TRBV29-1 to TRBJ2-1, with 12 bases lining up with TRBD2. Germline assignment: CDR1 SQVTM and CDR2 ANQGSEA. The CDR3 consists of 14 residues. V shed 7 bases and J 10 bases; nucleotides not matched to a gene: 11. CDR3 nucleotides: TGCAGCGCATCGCCGGGACTAGCGGGCGCGGAGCAGTTCTTC. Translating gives CSASPGLAGAEQFF.

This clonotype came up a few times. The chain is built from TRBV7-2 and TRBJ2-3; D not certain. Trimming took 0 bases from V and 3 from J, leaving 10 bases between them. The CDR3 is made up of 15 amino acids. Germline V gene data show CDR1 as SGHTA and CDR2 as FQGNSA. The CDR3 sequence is CASSLAPTATDTQYF. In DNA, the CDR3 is TGTGCCAGCAGCTTAGCGCCGACGGCAACAGATACGCAGTATTTT.

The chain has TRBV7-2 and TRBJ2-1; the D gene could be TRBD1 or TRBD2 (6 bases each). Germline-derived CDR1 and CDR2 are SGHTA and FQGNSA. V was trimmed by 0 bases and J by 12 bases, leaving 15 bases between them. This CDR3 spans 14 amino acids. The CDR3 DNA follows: TGTGCCAGCAGCTTAGCCCAGGGGCAGGGAGGGCAGTTCTTC. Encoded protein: CASSLAQGQGGQFF.

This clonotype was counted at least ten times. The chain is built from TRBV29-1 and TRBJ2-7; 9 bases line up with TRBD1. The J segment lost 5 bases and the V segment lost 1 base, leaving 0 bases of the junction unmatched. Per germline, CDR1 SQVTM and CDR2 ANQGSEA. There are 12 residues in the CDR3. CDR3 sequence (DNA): TGCAGCGTTGAAGGGGACAGGGACGAGCAGTACTTC. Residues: CSVEGDRDEQYF.

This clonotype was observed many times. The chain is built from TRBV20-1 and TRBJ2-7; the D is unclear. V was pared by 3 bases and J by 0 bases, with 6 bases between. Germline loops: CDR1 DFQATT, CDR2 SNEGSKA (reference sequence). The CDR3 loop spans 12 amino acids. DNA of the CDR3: TGCAGTGCTAGGCAGAACTCCTACGAGCAGTACTTC. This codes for CSARQNSYEQYF.

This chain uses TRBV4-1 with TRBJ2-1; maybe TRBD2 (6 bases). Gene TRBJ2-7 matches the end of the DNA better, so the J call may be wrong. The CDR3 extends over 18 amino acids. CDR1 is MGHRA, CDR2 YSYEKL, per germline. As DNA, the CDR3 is TGCGCCAGCAGCCAAGTCGGGAGACGGGGATTTTCCTACAATGAGCAGTACTTC. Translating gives CASSQVGRRGFSYNEQYF.

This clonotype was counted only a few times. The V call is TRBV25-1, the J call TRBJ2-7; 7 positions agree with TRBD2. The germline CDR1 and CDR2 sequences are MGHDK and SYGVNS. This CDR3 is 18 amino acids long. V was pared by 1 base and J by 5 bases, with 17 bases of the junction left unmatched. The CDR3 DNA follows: TGTGCCAGCAGTGAATCTACTGCGTTTGGGGGGGTAAAAAACGAGCAGTACTTC. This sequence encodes CASSESTAFGGVKNEQYF.

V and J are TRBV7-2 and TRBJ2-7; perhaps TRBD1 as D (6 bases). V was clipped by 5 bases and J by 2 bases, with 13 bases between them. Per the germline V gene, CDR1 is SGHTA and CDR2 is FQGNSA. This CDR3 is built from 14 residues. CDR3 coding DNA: TGTGCCAGCAGCCGCGACAGGTTTACCTACGAGCAGTACTTC. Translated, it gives CASSRDRFTYEQYF.

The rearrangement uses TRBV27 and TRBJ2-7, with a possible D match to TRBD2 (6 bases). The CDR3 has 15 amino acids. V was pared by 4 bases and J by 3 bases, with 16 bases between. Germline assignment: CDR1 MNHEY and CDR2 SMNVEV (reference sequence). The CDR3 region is CASSSQGGGLYEQYF. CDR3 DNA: TGTGCCAGCAGTTCCCAGGGAGGCGGACTCTACGAGCAGTACTTC.

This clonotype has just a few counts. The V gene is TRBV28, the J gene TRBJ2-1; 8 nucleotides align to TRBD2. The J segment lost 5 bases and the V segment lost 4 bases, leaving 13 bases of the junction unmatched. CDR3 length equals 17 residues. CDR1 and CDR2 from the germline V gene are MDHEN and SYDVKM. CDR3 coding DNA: TGTGCCAGCAGTTCACTTTTGGGCGGGGGGACGGACAATGAGCAGTTCTTC. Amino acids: CASSSLLGGGTDNEQFF.

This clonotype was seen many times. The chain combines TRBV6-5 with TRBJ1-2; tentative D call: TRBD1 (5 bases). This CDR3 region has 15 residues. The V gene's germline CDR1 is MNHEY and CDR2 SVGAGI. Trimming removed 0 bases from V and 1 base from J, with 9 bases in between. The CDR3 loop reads CASSYSGQSNYGYTF. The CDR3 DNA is TGTGCCAGCAGTTACTCGGGGCAGAGTAACTATGGCTACACCTTC.

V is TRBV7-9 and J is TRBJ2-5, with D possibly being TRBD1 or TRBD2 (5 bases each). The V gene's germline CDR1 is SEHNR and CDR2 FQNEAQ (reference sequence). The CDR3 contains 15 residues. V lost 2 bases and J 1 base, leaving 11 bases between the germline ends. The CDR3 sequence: CASSLTGQTQETQYF. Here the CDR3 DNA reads TGTGCCAGCAGCTTAACGGGGCAGACCCAAGAGACCCAGTACTTC.

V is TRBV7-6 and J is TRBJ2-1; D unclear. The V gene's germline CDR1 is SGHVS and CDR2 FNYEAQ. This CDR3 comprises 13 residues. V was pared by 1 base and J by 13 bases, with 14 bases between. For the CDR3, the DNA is TGTGCCAGCAGCTTAGACAGCCAAAGTAATCAGTTCTTC. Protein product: CASSLDSQSNQFF. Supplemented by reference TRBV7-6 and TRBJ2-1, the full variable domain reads GAGVSQSPRYKVTKRGQDVALRCDPISGHVSLYWYRQALGQGPEFLTYFNYEAQQDKSGLPNDRFSAERPEGSISTLTIQRTEQRDSAMYRCASSLDSQSNQFFGPGTRLTVL.

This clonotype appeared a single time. The CDR3 DNA is TGTGCCAGCAGCTTAGAAAGGTCTAGCGACATTCAGTACTTC. Amino acid sequence: CASSLERSSDIQYF. This chain connects TRBV7-9 to TRBJ2-4; D is perhaps TRBD2 (6 bases). CDR3 length: 14 residues. The V end was cut by 1 base, the J end by 8 bases, with 12 bases between. In germline, CDR1 is SEHNR, CDR2 FQNEAQ (reference sequence).

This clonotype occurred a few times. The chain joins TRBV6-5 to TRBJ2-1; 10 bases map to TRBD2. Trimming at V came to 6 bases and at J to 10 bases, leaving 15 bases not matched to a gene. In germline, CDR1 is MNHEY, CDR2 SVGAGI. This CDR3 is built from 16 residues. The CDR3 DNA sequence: TGTGCCAGCAGCTTTAAGCGGGGGGGGGATACAAGGGAGCAGTTCTTC. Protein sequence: CASSFKRGGDTREQFF.

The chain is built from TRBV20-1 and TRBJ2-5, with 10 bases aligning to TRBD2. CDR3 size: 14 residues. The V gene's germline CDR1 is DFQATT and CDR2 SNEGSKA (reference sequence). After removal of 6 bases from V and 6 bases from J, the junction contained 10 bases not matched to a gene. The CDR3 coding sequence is TGCAGTGCCCGAGCGGGGGGGCCGGTGAAGACCCAGTACTTC. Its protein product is CSARAGGPVKTQYF.

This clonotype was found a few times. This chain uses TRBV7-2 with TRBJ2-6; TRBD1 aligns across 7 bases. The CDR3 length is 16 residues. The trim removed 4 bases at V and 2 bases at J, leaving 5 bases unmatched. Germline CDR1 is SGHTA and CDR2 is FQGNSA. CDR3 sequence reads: CASSSQGRAGANVLTF. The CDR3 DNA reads TGTGCCAGCAGCTCACAGGGGCGGGCTGGGGCCAACGTCCTGACTTTC. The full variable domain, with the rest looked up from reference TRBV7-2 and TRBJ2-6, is GAGVSQSPSNKVTEKGKDVELRCDPISGHTALYWYRQSLGQGLEFLIYFQGNSAPDKSGLPSDRFSAERTGGSVSTLTIQRTQQEDSAVYLCASSSQGRAGANVLTFGAGSRLTVL.